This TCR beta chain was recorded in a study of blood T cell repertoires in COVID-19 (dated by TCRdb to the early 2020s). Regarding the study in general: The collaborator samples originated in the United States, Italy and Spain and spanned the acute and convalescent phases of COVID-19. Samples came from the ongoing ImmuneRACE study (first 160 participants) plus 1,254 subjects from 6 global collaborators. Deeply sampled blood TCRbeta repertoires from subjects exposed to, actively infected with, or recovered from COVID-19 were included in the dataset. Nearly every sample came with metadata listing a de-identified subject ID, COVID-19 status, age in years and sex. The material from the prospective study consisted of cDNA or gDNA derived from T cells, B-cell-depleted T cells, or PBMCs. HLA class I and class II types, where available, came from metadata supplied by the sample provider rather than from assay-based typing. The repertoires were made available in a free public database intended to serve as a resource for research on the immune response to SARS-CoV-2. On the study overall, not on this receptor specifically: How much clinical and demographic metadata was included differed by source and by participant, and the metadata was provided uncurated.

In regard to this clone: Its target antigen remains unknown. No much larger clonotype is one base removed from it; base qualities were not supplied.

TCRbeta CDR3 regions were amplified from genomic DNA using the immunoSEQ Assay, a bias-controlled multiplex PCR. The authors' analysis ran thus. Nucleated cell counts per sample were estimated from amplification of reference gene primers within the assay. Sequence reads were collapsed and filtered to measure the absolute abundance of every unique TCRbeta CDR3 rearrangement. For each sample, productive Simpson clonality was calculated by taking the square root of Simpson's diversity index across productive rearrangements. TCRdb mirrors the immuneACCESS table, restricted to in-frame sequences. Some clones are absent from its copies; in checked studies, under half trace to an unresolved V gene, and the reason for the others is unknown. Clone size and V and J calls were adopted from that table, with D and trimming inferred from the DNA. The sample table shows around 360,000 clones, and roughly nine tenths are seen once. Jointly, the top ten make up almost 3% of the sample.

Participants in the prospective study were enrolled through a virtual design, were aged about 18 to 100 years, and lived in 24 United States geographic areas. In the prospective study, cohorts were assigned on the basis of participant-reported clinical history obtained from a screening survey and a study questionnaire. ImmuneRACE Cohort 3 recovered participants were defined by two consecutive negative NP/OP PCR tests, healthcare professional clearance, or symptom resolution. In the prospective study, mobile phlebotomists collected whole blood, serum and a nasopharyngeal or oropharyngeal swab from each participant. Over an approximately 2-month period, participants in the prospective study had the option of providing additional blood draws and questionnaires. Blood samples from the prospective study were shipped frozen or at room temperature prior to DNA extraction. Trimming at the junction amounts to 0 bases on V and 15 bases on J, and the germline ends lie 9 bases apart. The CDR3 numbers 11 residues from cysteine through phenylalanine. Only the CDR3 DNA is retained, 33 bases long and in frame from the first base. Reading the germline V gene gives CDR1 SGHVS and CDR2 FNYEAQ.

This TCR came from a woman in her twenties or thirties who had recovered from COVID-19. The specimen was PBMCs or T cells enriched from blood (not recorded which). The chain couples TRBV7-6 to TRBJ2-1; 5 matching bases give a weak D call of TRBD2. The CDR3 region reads CASSLAGVVFF. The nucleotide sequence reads TGTGCCAGCAGCTTAGCGGGAGTGGTGTTCTTC.